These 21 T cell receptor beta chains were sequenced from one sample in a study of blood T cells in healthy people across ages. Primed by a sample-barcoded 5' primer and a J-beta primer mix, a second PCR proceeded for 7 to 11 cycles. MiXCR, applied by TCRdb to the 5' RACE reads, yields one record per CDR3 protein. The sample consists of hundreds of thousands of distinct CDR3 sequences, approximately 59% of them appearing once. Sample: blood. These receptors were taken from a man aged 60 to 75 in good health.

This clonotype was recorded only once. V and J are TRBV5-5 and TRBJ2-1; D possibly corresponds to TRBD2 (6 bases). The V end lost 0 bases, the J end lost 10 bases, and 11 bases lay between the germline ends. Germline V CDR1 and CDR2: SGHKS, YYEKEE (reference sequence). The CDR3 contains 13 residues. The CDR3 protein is CASSLEPGDEQFF. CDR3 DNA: TGTGCCAGCAGCTTGGAGCCGGGGGACGAGCAGTTCTTC.

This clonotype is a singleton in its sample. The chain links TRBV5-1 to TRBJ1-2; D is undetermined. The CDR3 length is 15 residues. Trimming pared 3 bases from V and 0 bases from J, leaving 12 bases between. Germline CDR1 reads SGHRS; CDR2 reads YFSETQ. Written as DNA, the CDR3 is TGCGCCAGCAGCTCAAGCCGGGATTCTAACTATGGCTACACCTTC. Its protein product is CASSSSRDSNYGYTF.

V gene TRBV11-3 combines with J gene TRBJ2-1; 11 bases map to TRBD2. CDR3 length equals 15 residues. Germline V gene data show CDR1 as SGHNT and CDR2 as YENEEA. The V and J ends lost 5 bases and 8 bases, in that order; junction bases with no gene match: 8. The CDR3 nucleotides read TGTGCCAGCAGCGCCGCCGGGACTAGCGGCGATGAGCAGTTCTTC. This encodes CASSAAGTSGDEQFF.

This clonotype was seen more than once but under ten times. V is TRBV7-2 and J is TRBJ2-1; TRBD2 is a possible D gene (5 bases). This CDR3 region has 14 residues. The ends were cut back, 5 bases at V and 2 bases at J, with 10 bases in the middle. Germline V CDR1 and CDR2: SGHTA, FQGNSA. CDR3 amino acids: CASSRPGTYNEQFF. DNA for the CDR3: TGTGCCAGCAGCCGGCCCGGGACCTACAATGAGCAGTTCTTC.

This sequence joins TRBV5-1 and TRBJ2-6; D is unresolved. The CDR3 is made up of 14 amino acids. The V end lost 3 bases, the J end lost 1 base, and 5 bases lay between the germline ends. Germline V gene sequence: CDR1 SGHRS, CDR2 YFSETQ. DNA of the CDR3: TGCGCCAGCAGCTCGGCGTCTGGGGCCAACGTCCTGACTTTC. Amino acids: CASSSASGANVLTF.

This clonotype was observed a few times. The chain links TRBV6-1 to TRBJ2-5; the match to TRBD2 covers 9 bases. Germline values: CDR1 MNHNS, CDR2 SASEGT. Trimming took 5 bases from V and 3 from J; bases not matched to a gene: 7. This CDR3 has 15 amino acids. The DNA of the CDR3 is TGTGCCAGCAGTCGGGGTAGCGGGGGCAAAGAGACCCAGTACTTC. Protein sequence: CASSRGSGGKETQYF.

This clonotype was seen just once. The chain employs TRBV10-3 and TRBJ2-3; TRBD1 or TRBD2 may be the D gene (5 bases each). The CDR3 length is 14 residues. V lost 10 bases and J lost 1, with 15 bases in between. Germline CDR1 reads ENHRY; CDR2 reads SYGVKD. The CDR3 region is CATRDPTGTDTQYF. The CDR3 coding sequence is TGTGCCACCAGGGACCCGACTGGCACAGATACGCAGTATTTT.

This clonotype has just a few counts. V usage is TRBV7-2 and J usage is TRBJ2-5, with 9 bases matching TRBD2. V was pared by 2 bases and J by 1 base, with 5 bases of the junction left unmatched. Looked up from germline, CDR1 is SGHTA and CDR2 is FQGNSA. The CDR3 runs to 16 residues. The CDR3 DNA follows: TGTGCCAGCAGCTTATGGATTAGCGGGGGCCAAGAGACCCAGTACTTC. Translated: CASSLWISGGQETQYF.

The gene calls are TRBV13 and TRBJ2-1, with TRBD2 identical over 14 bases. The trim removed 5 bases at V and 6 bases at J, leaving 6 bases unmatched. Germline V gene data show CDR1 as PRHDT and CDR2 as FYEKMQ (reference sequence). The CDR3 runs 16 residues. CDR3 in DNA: TGTGCCAGCAGCACACGGACTAGCGGGGGGTTCAATGAGCAGTTCTTC. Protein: CASSTRTSGGFNEQFF.

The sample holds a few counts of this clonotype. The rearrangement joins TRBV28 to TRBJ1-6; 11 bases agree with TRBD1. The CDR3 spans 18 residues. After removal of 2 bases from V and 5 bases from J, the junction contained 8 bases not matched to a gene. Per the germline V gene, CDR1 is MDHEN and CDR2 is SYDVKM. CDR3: CASSLLLDRGRDNSPLHF. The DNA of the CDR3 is TGTGCCAGCAGTTTACTTTTGGACAGGGGGCGCGATAATTCACCCCTCCACTTT. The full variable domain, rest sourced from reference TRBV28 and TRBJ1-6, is DVKVTQSSRYLVKRTGEKVFLECVQDMDHENMFWYRQDPGLGLRLIYFSYDVKMKEKGDIPEGYSVSREKKERFSLILESASTNQTSMYLCASSLLLDRGRDNSPLHFGNGTRLTVT.

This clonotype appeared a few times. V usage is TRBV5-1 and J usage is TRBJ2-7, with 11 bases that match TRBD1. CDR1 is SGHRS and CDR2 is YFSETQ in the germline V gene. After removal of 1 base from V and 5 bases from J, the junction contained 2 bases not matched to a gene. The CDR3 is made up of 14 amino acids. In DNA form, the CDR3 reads TGCGCCAGCAGCTTGAGGACAGGGGGCGACGAGCAGTACTTC. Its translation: CASSLRTGGDEQYF.

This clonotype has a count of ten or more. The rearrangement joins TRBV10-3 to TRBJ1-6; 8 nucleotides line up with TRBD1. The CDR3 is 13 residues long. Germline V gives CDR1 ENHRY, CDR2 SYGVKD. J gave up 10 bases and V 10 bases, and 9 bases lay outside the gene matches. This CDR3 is CATRTGITSPLHF. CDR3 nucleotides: TGTGCCACCCGGACAGGGATAACATCACCCCTCCACTTT.

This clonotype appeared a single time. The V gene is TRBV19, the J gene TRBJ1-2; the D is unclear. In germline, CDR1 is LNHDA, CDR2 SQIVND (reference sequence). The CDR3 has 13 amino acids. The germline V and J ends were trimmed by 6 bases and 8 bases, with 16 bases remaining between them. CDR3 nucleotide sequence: TGTGCCAGTAGAAGACCGGGAATCGGAGGCTACACCTTC. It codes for CASRRPGIGGYTF.

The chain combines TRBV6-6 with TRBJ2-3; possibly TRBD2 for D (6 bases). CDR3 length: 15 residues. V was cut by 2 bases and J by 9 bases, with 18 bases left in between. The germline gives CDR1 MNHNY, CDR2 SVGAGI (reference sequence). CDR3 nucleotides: TGTGCCAGCAGTTACCAGCCACTCGGGGCGGGAACGCAGTATTTT. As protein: CASSYQPLGAGTQYF.

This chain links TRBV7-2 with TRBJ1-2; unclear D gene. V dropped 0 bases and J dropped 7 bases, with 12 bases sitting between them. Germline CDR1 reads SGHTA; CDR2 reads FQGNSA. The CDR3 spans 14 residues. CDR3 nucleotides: TGTGCCAGCAGCTTAGCTGGTAGGAAATCTGGCTACACCTTC. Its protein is CASSLAGRKSGYTF.

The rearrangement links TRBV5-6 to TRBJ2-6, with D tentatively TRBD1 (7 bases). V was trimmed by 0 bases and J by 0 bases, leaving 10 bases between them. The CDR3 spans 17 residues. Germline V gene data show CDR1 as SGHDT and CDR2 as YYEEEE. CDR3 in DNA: TGTGCCAGCAGCTTGGGACAGGGACTCTCTGGGGCCAACGTCCTGACTTTC. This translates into CASSLGQGLSGANVLTF.

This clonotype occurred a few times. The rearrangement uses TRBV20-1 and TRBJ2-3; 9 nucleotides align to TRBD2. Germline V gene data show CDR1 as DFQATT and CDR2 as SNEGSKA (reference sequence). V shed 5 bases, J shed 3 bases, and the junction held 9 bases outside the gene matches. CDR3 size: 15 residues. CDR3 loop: CSAEGPGLATDTQYF. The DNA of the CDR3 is TGCAGTGCTGAAGGGCCGGGACTAGCAACAGATACGCAGTATTTT.

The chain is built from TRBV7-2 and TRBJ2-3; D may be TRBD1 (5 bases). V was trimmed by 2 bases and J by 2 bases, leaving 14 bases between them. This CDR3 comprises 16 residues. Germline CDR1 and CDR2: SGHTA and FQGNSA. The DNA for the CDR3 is TGTGCCAGCAGCTTATTGGGGCGGATCCTCACAGATACGCAGTATTTT. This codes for CASSLLGRILTDTQYF.

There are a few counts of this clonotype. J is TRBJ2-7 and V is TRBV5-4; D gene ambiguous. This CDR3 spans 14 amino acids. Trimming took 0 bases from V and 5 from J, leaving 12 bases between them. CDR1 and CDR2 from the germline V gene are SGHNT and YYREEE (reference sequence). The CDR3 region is CASSLANAPHEQYF. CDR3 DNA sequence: TGTGCCAGCAGCTTGGCCAACGCCCCCCACGAGCAGTACTTC.

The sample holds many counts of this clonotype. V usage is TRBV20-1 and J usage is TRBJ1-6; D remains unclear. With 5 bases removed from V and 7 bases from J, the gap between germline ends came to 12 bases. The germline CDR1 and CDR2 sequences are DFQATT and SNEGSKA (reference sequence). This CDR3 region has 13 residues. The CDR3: CSAGKTGNSPLHF. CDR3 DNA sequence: TGCAGTGCTGGTAAAACGGGCAATTCACCCCTCCACTTT.

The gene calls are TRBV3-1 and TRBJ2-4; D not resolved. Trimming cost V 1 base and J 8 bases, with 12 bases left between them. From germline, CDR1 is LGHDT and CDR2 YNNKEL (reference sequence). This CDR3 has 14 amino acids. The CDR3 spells CASSQGSGPDIQYF. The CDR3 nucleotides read TGTGCCAGCAGCCAAGGTTCCGGACCGGACATTCAGTACTTC.